This TCR beta chain came from a study of CD8+ T cells in alopecia areata. RNA extraction and reverse transcription yielded cDNA as sequencing template. Repertoires were generated with immunoSEQ multiplex PCR, while TCRdb's copy carries only in-frame clones and drops some. The data show 150,000 to 200,000 clones, 55% seen once. The V gene's germline CDR1 is SGHRS and CDR2 YFSETQ. This CDR3 spans 15 amino acids. With 5 bases clipped from V and 6 bases from J, the junction kept 12 bases outside the gene matches. This sequence originates from a human donor in good health. The chain recombines TRBV5-1 with TRBJ1-2; TRBD1 agrees at 8 bases. The sequenced sample consisted of CD4+ T cells sorted from blood. This chain's CDR3 is CASRLESGQGNGYTF. DNA for the CDR3: TGCGCCAGCAGGTTAGAGTCCGGACAGGGAAATGGCTACACCTTC.